These T cell receptor beta chains were read from a single sample in a study of blood T cells in healthy people across ages. TCRdb processed the 5' RACE reads anew with MiXCR; each CDR3 protein has one entry. The sample shows roughly 800,000 distinct CDR3 sequences, about 25% of them seen only once. The same data also contributed to another study, on T cells of mothers and their children.

The sequencing sample was made of blood. Receptors were obtained from a boy younger than 18 in good health. Each CDR3 is given with its conserved first and last residue. A D gene is named only where the DNA matches it firmly. Clone size, where shown, is once, few, many, or a class for clones that have expanded.

d_call j_call clone_size v_call cdr3_nt cdr3_aa
TRBD2 TRBJ2-5 few TRBV3-1 TGTGCCAGCAGCCCGGGGGGGGACCAAGAGACCCAGTACTTC CASSPGGDQETQYF
TRBD1 TRBJ2-3 few TRBV28 TGTGCCTGCAGTTCGCCGGGCGGACAGGGTGACCAAAGCACAGATACGCAGTATTTT CACSSPGGQGDQSTDTQYF
NA TRBJ2-1 few TRBV10-3 TGTGCCACCCAACCCTCCCGCGGGGAGAACAATGAGCAGTTCTTC CATQPSRGENNEQFF
NA TRBJ2-5 NA TRBV28 TGTGCCAGCAGTTTCCTCGTTGAGACCCAGTACTTC CASSFLVETQYF
TRBD2 TRBJ2-1 NA TRBV6-2/TRBV6-3 TGTGCCAGCAGTGGACTAGATATTAATGAGCAGTTCTTC CASSGLDINEQFF
NA TRBJ1-1 few TRBV7-3 TGTGCCAGCAGCTTACAGGTACAGCAGAACACTGAAGCTTTCTTT CASSLQVQQNTEAFF
TRBD2 TRBJ2-3 NA TRBV14 TGTGCCAGCAGCCCCGGACTAGCGCGAGATACGCAGTATTTT CASSPGLARDTQYF
NA TRBJ2-2 NA TRBV5-1 TGCGCCAGCAGCTTGGTCGAGAGCAACACCGGGGAGCTGTTTTTT CASSLVESNTGELFF
NA TRBJ1-5 few TRBV6-2/TRBV6-3 TGTGCCAGCACGGACCCAGGGGTTGTTCAGCCCCAGCATTTT CASTDPGVVQPQHF
NA TRBJ2-5 NA TRBV29-1 TGCAGCGCAATCGGGGGTGTAGGCGAGACCCAGTACTTC CSAIGGVGETQYF
TRBD1 TRBJ2-7 NA TRBV28 TGTGCCAGCAGTTTCTCGCTGGGGGACAGCTACGAGCAGTACTTC CASSFSLGDSYEQYF
NA TRBJ1-4 NA TRBV6-2/TRBV6-3 TGTGCCAGCAACACCCGGGACGGAACTAATGAAAAACTGTTTTTT CASNTRDGTNEKLFF
NA TRBJ2-7 few TRBV6-2/TRBV6-3 TGTGCCAGCAGCAATGGACCTTGGACAGTTACTACCTACGAGCAGTACTTC CASSNGPWTVTTYEQYF
NA TRBJ2-6 NA TRBV5-1 TGCGCCAGCAGCCCAGAGAACCTCTACTCTGGGGCCAACGTCCTGACTTTC CASSPENLYSGANVLTF
NA TRBJ2-1 few TRBV2 TGTGCCAGCAGTGTCGGGGGCCGCTCCTACAATGAGCAGTTCTTC CASSVGGRSYNEQFF
TRBD2 TRBJ2-1 few TRBV24-1 TGTGCCACTGGGACTAGCGGGGCCAGCTCTTACAATGAGCAGTTCTTC CATGTSGASSYNEQFF
TRBD2 TRBJ2-1 once TRBV7-3 TGTGCCAGCAGCCCGTCCGGGACTAGTCTCAATGAGCAGTTCTTC CASSPSGTSLNEQFF
NA TRBJ2-1 NA TRBV3-1 TGTGCCAGCAGCCAAGTCGTTCCCACACACAATGAGCAGTTCTTC CASSQVVPTHNEQFF
TRBD2 TRBJ2-1 NA TRBV13 TGTGCCAGCAGCTTAGGCCGCGGGGGGGGGAATGAGCAGTTCTTC CASSLGRGGGNEQFF
NA TRBJ2-7 few TRBV29-1 TGCAGCGTTAGGGACTTCTACGAGCAGTACTTC CSVRDFYEQYF
TRBD2 TRBJ2-1 NA TRBV4-1 TGCGCCAGCAGCCCAGCGGGGTGGGTGTACAATGAGCAGTTCTTC CASSPAGWVYNEQFF
NA TRBJ2-1 NA TRBV3-1 TGTGCCAGCAGCCAACGGACCTCTTACTACAATGAGCAGTTCTTC CASSQRTSYYNEQFF
NA TRBJ1-1 few TRBV5-5 TGTGCCAGCGGGGAGGACGGATTCGTAGCCACTGAAGCTTTCTTT CASGEDGFVATEAFF
NA TRBJ2-6 few TRBV5-5 TGTGCCAGCAGCTTGCTAGGGGTGGGGGCCAACGTCCTGACTTTC CASSLLGVGANVLTF
TRBD1 TRBJ2-1 NA TRBV5-1 TGCGCCAGCAGCTCACAGGGGGCAGACAATGAGCAGTTCTTC CASSSQGADNEQFF
NA TRBJ1-1 NA TRBV11-2 TGTGCCAGCACCCTGGACAGTCCAAACACTGAAGCTTTCTTT CASTLDSPNTEAFF
TRBD1 TRBJ1-4 NA TRBV9 TGTGCCAGCAGCTTACGACAGGGGGGAGCTAATGAAAAACTGTTTTTT CASSLRQGGANEKLFF
NA TRBJ2-5 NA TRBV6-5 TGTGCCAGCAGTTACGGGGTGGGCCAACAAGAGACCCAGTACTTC CASSYGVGQQETQYF
TRBD1 TRBJ1-2 NA TRBV12-3/TRBV12-4 TGTGCCAGCAGTCGGGGACAGGAAAACTACTACACCTTC CASSRGQENYYTF
TRBD1 TRBJ2-7 NA TRBV6-2/TRBV6-3 TGTGCCCACCAGGACAGGGGATCGGGAGAGCAGTACTTC CAHQDRGSGEQYF
NA TRBJ2-7 NA TRBV2 TGTGCCAGCAATCCGGGACGCCAGCAGTACTTC CASNPGRQQYF